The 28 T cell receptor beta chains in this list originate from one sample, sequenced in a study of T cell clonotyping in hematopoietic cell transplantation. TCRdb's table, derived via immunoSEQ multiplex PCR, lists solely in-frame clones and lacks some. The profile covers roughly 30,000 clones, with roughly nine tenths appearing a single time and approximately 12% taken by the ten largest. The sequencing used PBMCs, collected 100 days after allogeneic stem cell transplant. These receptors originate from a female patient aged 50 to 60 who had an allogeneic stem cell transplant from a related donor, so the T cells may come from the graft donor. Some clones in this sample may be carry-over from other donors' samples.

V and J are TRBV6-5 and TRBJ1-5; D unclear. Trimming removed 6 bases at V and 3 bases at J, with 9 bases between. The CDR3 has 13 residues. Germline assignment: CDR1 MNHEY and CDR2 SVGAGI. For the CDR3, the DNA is TGTGCCAGCAGCCTCGTAGACAATCAGCCCCAGCATTTT. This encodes CASSLVDNQPQHF.

This CDR3 reads CASSFGDSAGEQFF. As DNA, the CDR3 is TGTGCCAGCAGCTTCGGGGACTCTGCCGGTGAGCAGTTCTTC. This chain uses TRBV13 with TRBJ2-1; the D gene is possibly TRBD2 (6 bases). The germline CDR1 and CDR2 sequences are PRHDT and FYEKMQ (reference sequence). This CDR3 spans 14 amino acids. V lost 3 bases and J 9 bases, leaving 15 bases between the germline ends. Together with reference TRBV13 and TRBJ2-1, the CDR3 gives the full variable domain: AAGVIQSPRHLIKEKRETATLKCYPIPRHDTVYWYQQGPGQDPQFLISFYEKMQSDKGSIPDRFSAQQFSDYHSELNMSSLELGDSALYFCASSFGDSAGEQFFGPGTRLTVL.

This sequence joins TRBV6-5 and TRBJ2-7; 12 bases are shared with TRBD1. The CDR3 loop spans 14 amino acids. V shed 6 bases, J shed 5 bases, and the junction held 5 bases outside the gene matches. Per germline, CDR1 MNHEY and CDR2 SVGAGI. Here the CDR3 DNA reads TGTGCCAGCAGGCGGGACAGGGGGCGGAACGAGCAGTACTTC. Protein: CASRRDRGRNEQYF.

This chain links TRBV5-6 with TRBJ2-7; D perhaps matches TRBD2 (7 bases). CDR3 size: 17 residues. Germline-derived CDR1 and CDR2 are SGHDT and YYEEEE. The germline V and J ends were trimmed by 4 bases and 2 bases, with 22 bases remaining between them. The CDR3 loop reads CASSAYTGGTGTYEQYF. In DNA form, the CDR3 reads TGTGCCAGCAGCGCCTACACGGGGGGTACAGGGACCTACGAGCAGTACTTC.

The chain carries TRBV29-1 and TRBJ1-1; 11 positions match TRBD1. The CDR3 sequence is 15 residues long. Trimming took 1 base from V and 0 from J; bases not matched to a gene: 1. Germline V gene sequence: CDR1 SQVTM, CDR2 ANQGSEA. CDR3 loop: CSVEGDRGMNTEAFF. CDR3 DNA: TGCAGCGTTGAAGGGGACAGGGGGATGAACACTGAAGCTTTCTTT.

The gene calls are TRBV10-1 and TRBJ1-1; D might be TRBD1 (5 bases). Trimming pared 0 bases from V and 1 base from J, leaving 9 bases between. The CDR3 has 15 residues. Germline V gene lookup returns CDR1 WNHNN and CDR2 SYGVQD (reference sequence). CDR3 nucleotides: TGCGCCAGCAGTGAGTCCCCGGGGGAGAACACTGAAGCTTTCTTT. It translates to CASSESPGENTEAFF.

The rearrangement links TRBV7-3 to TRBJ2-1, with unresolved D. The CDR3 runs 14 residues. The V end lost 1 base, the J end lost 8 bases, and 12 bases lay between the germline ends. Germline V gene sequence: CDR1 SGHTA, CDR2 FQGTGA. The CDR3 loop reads CASSLNGPIDEQFF. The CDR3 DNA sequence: TGTGCCAGCAGCTTAAACGGACCGATAGATGAGCAGTTCTTC.

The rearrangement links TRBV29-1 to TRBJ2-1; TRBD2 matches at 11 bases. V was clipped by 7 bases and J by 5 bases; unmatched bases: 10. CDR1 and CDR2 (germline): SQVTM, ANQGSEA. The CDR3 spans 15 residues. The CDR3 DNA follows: TGCAGCGCCGGAGGAGGACTAGCGGGTAACAATGAGCAGTTCTTC. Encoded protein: CSAGGGLAGNNEQFF.

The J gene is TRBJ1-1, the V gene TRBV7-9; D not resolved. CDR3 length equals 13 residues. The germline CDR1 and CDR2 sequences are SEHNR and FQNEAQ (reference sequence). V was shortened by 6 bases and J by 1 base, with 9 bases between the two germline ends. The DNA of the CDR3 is TGTGCCAGCAGGACTAGCAAGAACACTGAAGCTTTCTTT. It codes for CASRTSKNTEAFF.

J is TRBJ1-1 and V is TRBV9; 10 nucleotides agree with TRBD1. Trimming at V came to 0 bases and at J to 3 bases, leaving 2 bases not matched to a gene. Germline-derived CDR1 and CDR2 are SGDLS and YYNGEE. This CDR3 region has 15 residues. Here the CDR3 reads CASSVGGTGDTEAFF. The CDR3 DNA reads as TGTGCCAGCAGCGTAGGGGGGACAGGGGACACTGAAGCTTTCTTT.

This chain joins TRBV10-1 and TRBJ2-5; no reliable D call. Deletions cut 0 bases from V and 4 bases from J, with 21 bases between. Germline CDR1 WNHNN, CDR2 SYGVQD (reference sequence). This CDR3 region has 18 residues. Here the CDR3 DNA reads TGCGCCAGCAGTGAGTCCGGAATGGGTCGCCGGGCCGGAGAGACCCAGTACTTC. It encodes CASSESGMGRRAGETQYF.

CDR3 protein: CASSLERGTEAFF. Here the CDR3 DNA reads TGTGCCAGCAGTTTGGAACGGGGGACTGAAGCTTTCTTT. The V and J genes are TRBV2 and TRBJ1-1; tentative D call: TRBD1 (5 bases). Per germline, CDR1 SNHLY and CDR2 FYNNEI. Trimming pared 5 bases from V and 5 bases from J, leaving 12 bases between. The CDR3 extends over 13 amino acids.

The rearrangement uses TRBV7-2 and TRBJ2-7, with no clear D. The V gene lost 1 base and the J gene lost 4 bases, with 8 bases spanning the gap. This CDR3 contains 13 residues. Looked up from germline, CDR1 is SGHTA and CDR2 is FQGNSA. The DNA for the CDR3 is TGTGCCAGCAGCTTAGAAGCCGAATACGAGCAGTACTTC. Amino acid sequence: CASSLEAEYEQYF.

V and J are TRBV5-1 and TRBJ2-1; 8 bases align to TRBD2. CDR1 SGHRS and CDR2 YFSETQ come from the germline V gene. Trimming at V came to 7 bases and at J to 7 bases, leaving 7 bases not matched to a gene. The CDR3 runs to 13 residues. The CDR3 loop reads CASFNTGGNEQFF. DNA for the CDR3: TGCGCCAGCTTCAACACGGGGGGGAATGAGCAGTTCTTC.

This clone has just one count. The chain's CDR3 is CASRGGTGHTGELFF. The CDR3 DNA reads TGTGCCAGCAGGGGGGGGACAGGGCACACCGGGGAGCTGTTTTTT. This chain joins TRBV2 and TRBJ2-2; TRBD1 agrees at 9 bases. The V and J ends lost 6 bases and 3 bases, in that order; junction bases with no gene match: 5. Germline CDR1 reads SNHLY; CDR2 reads FYNNEI. This CDR3 has 15 amino acids.

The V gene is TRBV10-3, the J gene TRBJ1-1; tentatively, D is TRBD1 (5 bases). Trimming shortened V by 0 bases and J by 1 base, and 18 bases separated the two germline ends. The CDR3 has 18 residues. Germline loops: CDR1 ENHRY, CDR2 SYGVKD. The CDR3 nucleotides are TGTGCCATCAGTGAGTCGGGACGTACGTCGGTCAGGAACACTGAAGCTTTCTTT. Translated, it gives CAISESGRTSVRNTEAFF.

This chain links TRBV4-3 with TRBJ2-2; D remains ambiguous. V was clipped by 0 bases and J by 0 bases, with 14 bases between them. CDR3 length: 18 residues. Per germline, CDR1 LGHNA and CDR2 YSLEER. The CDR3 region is CASSQDGVGETNTGELFF. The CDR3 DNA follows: TGCGCCAGCAGCCAAGATGGTGTAGGAGAGACGAACACCGGGGAGCTGTTTTTT.

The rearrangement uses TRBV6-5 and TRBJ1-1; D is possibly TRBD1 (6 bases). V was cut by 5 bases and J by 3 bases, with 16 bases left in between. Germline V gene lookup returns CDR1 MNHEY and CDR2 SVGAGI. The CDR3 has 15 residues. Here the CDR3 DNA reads TGTGCCAGCAGTCCCTCCTCAGGGGCGGACACTGAAGCTTTCTTT. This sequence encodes CASSPSSGADTEAFF.

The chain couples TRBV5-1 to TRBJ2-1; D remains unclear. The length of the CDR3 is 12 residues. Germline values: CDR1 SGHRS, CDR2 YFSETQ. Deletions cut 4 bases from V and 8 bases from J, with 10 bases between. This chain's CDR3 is CASSPSLDEQFF. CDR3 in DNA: TGCGCCAGCAGCCCTTCCTTAGATGAGCAGTTCTTC.

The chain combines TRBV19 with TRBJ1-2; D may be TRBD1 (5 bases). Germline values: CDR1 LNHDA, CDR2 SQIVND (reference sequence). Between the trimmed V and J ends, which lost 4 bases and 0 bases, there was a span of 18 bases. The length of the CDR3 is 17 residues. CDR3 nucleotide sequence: TGTGCCAGTAGTAGTTCCGGGACTGGTGGAGCTAACTATGGCTACACCTTC. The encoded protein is CASSSSGTGGANYGYTF.

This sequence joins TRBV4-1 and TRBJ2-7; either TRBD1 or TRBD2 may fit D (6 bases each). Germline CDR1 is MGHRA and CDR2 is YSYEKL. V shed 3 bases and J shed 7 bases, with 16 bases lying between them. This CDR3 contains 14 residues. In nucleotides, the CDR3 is TGCGCCAGCAGCCATCTAGGGGGGCCGGAGGAGCAGTACTTC. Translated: CASSHLGGPEEQYF.

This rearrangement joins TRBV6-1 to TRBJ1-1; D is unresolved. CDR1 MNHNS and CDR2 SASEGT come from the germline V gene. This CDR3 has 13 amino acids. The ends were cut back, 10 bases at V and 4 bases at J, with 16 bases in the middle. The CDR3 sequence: CANQWAQSTEAFF. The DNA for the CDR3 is TGTGCCAACCAATGGGCACAGAGCACTGAAGCTTTCTTT.

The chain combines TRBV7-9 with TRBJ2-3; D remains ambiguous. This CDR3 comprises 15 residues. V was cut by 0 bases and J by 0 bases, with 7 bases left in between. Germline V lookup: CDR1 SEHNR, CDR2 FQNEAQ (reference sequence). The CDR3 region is CASSLAEISTDTQYF. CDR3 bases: TGTGCCAGCAGCTTAGCAGAGATCAGCACAGATACGCAGTATTTT.

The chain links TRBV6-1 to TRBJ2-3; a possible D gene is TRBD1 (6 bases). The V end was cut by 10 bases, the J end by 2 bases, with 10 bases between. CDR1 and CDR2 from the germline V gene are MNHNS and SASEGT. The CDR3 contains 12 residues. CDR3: CATRTATDTQYF. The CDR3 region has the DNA TGTGCCACCAGGACAGCCACAGATACGCAGTATTTT.

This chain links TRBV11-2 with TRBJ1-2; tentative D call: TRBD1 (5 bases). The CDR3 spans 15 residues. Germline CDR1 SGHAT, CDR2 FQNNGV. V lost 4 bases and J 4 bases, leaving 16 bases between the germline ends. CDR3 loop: CASSSQGGVGYGYTF. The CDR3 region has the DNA TGTGCCAGCAGCTCCCAGGGAGGGGTCGGCTATGGCTACACCTTC.

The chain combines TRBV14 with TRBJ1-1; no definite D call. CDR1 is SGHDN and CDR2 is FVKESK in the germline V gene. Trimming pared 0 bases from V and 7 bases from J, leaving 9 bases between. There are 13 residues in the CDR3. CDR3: CASSQDQEGEAFF. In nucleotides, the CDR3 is TGTGCCAGCAGCCAAGATCAGGAAGGTGAAGCTTTCTTT.

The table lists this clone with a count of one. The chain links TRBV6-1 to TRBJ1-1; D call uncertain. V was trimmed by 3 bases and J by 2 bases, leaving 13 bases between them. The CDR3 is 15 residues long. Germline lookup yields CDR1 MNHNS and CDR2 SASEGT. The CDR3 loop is CASSDLPGFNTEAFF. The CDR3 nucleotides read TGTGCCAGCAGTGACCTGCCCGGGTTTAACACTGAAGCTTTCTTT.

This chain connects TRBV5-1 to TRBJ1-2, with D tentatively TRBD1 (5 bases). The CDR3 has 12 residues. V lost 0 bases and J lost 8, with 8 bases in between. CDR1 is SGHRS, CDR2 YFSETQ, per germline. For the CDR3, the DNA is TGCGCCAGCAGCTTGGGGGGCGAAGGCTACACCTTC. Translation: CASSLGGEGYTF.